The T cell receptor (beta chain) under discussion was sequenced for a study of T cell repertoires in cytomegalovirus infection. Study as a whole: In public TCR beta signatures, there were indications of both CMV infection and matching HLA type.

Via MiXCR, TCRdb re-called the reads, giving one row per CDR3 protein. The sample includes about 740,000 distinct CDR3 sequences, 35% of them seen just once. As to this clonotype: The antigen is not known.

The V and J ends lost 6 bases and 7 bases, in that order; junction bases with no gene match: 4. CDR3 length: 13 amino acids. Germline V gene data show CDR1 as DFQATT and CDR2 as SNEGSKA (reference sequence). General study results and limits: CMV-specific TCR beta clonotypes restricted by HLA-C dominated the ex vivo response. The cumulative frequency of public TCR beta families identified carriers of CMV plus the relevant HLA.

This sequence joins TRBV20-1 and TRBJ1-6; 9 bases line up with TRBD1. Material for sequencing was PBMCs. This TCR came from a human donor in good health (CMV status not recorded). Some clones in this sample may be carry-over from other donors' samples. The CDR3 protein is CSARTGANSPLHF. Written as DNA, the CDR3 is TGCAGTGCGCGGACAGGGGCGAATTCACCCCTCCACTTT.